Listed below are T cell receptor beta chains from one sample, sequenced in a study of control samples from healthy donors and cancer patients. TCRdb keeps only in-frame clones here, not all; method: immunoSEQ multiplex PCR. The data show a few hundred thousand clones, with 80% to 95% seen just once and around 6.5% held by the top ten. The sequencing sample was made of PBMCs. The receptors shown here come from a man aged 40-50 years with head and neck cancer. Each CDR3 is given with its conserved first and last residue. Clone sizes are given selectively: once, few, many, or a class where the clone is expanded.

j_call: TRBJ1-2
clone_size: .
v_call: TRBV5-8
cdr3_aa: CASSLVGTGYYGYTF

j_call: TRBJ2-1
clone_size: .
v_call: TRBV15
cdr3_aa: CATSRDASRDNEQFF

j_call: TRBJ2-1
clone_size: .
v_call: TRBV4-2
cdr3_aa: CASSQIANIYNEQFF

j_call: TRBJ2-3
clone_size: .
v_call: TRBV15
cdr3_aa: CATSVRNQFSTFSLDTQYF

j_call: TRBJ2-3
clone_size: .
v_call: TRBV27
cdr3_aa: CASSLTRTGPTDTQYF

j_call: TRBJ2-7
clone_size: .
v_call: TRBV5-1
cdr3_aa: CASSLVAGSSYEQYF

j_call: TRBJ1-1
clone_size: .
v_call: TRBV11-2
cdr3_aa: CASSSRAGQLNTEAFF

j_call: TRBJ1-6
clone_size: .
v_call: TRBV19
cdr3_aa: CASTITGTANSPLHF

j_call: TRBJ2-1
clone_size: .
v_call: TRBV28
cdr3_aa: CASSLRARENEQFF

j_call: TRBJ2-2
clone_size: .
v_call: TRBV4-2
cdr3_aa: CASSQRREVTGELFF

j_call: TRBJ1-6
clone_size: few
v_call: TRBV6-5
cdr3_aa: CASSYGTGLTIPLHF

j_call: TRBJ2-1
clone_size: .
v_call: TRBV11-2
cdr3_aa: CASSLNSQGRNEQFF

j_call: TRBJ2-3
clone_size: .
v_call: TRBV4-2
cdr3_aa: CASSQDVGESTDTQYF

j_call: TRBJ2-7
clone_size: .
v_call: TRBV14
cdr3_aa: CASSQEAGVSYEQYF

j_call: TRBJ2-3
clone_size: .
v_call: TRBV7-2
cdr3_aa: CASSLEKTDTQYF

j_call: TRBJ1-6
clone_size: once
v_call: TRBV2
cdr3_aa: CASERRGDSPLHF

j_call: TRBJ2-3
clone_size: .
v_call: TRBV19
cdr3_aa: CASSSDFTVPDTQYF

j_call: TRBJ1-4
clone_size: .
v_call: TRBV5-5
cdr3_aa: CASSLSITDNEKLFF

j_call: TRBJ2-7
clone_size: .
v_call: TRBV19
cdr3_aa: CASSVRHALYEQYF

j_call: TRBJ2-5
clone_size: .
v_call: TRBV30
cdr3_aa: CAWSVGAGQETQYF

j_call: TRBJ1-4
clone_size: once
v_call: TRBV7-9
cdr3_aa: CASSLGSPASGEKLFF

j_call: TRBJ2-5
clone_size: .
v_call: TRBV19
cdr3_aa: CASSILSAGGQETQYF

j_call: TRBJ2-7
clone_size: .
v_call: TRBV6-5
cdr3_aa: CASSYFEGLYEQYF

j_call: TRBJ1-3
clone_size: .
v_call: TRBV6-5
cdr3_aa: CASSYSSRNSGNTIYF

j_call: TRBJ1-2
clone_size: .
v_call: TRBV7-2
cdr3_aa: CASSPGQRLGGYTF

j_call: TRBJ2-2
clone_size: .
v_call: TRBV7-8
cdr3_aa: CASSSTSGANTGELFF

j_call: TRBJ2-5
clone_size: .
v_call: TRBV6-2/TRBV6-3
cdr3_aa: CASSYSWETQYF

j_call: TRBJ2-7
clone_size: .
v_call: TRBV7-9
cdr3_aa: CASPRDWTGPPSYEQYF

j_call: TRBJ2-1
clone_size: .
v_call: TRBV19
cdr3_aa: CASMIGTGGLGNEQFF

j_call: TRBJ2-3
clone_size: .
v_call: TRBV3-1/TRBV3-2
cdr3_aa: CASSLQRPSSGRGTDTQYF

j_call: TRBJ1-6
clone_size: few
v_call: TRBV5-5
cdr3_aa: CASSLVSNSFNSPLHF

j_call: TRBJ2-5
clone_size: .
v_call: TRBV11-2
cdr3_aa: CASSQYQETQYF

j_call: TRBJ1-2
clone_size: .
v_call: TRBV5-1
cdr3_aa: CASSLAGGGYTF

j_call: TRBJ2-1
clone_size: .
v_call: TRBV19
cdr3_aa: CASSSYNEQFF

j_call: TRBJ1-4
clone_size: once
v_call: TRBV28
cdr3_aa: CASSFQAGEEKLFF

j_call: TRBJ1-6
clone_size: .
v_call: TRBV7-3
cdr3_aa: CASSLTAGNNSPLHF

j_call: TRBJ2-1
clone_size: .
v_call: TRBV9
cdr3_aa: CASSVLSGLAGGNEQFF

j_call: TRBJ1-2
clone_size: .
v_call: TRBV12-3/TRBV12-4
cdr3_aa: CASSLSGNYGYTF

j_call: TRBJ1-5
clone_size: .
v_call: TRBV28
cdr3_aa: CASSGQFSNQPQHF

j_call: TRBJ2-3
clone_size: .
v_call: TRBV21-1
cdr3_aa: CASRGLAGEGTDTQYF

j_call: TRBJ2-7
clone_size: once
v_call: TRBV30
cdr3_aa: CAWTGTSTYEQYF

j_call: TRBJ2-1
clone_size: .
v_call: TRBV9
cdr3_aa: CASSARSSGGSDEQFF

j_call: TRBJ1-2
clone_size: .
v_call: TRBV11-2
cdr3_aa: CASSLGQGRGYTF

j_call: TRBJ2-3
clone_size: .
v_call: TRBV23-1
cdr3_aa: CASRSPGQNLPDTQYF

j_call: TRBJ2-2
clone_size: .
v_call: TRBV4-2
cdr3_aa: CASSRRTSGSTGELFF

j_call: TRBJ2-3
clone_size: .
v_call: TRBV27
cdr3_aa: CASGLGVSTDTQYF

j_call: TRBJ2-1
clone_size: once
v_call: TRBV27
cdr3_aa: CASSRTGTSVPEQFF

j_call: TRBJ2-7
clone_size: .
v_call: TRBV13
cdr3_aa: CASSPQGGSGRAGYEQYF